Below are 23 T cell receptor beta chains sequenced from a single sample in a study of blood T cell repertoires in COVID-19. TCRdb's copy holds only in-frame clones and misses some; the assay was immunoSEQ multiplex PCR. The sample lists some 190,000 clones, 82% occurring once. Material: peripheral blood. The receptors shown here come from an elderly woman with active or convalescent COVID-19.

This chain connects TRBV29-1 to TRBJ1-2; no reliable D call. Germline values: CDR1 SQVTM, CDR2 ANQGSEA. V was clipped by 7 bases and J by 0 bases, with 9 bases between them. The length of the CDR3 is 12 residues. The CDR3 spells CSGQASNYGYTF. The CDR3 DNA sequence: TGCAGCGGTCAGGCTTCTAACTATGGCTACACCTTC. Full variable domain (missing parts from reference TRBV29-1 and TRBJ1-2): SAVISQKPSRDICQRGTSLTIQCQVDSQVTMMFWYRQQPGQSLTLIATANQGSEATYESGFVIDKFPISRPNLTFSTLTVSNMSPEDSSIYLCSGQASNYGYTFGSGTRLTVV.

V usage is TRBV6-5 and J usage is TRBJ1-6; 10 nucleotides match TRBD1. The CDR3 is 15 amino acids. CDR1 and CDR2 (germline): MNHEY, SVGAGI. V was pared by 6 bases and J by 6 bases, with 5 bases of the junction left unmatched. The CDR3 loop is CASRIRDRGNSPLHF. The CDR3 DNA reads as TGTGCCAGCAGGATCCGGGACAGGGGTAATTCACCCCTCCACTTT.

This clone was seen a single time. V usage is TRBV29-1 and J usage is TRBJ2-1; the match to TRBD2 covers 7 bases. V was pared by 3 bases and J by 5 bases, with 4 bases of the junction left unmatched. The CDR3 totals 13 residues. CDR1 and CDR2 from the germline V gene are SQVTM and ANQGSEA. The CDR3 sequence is CSVDPGLNNEQFF. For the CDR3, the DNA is TGCAGCGTTGATCCGGGACTAAACAATGAGCAGTTCTTC.

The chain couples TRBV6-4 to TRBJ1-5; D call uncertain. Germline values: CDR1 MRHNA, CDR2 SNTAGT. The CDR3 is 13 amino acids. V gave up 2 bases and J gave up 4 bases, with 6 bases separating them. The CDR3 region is CASSDEVNQPQHF. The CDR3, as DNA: TGTGCCAGCAGTGACGAGGTAAATCAGCCCCAGCATTTT.

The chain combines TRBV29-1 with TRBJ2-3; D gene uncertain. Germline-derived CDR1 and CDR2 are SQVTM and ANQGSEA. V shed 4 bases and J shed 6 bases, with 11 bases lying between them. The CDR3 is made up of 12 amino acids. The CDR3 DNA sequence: TGCAGCGTTGTGTTCGCCCAGGATACGCAGTATTTT. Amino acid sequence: CSVVFAQDTQYF.

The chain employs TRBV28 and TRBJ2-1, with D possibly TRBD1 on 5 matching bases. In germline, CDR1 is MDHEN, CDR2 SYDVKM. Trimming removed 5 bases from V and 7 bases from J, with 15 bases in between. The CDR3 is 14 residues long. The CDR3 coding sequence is TGTGCCAGCAGTATTTGGCAGGGTAGAAATGAGCAGTTCTTC. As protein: CASSIWQGRNEQFF. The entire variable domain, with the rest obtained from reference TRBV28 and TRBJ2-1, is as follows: DVKVTQSSRYLVKRTGEKVFLECVQDMDHENMFWYRQDPGLGLRLIYFSYDVKMKEKGDIPEGYSVSREKKERFSLILESASTNQTSMYLCASSIWQGRNEQFFGPGTRLTVL.

The CDR3 sequence is CASSLDLAGPGNTIYF. In nucleotides, the CDR3 is TGCGCCAGCAGCTTGGATTTGGCAGGGCCTGGAAACACCATATATTTT. The chain carries TRBV5-1 and TRBJ1-3; D is possibly TRBD1 (5 bases). The V end lost 0 bases, the J end lost 2 bases, and 12 bases lay between the germline ends. This CDR3 comprises 16 residues. Germline CDR1 and CDR2: SGHRS and YFSETQ.

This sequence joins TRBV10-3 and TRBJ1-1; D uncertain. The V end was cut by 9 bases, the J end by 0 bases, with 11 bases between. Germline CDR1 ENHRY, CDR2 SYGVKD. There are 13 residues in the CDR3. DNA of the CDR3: TGTGCCATACACCGGGAGCTGAACACTGAAGCTTTCTTT. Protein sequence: CAIHRELNTEAFF.

CDR3 sequence (DNA): TGTGCCAGCAGTGTTTGGCTAGCGGGAGCAGAGACCCAGTACTTC. Translated, it gives CASSVWLAGAETQYF. The chain carries TRBV2 and TRBJ2-5, with 10 positions matching TRBD2. V trimming: 4 bases; J trimming: 4 bases; junction bases outside the gene matches: 6. This CDR3 contains 15 residues. Germline V gene sequence: CDR1 SNHLY, CDR2 FYNNEI.

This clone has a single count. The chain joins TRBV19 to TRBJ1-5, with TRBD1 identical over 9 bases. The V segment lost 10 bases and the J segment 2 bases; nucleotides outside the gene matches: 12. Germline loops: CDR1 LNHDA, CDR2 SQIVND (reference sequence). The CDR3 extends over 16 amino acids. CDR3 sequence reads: CATIRDRELCNQPQHF. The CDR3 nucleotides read TGTGCCACCATCCGGGACAGGGAACTCTGCAATCAGCCCCAGCATTTT.

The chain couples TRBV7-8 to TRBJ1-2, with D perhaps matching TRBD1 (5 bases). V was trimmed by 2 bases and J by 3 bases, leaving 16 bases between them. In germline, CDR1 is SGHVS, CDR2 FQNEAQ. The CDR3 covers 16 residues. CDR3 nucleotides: TGTGCCAGCAGCTTACCCCGAGAAGGGGCGGACTATGGCTACACCTTC. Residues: CASSLPREGADYGYTF.

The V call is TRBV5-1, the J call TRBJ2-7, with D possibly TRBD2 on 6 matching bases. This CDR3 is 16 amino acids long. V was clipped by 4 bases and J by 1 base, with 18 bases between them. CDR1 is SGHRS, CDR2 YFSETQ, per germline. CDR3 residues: CASSPIIGRKSYEQYF. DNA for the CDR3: TGCGCCAGCAGCCCTATCATCGGGAGAAAGTCCTACGAGCAGTACTTC.

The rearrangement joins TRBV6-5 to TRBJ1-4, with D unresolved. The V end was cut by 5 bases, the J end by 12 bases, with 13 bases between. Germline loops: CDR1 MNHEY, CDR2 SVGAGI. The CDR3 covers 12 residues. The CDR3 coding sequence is TGTGCCAGCAGTCGTCTAGGTCGGCAACTGTTTTTT. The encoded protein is CASSRLGRQLFF.

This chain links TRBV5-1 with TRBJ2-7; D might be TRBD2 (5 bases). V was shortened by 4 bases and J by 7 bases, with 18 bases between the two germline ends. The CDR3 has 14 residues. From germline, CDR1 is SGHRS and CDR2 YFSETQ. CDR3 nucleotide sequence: TGCGCCAGCAGCCCGGATGGCGGGTCACGGGAGCAGTACTTC. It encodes CASSPDGGSREQYF.

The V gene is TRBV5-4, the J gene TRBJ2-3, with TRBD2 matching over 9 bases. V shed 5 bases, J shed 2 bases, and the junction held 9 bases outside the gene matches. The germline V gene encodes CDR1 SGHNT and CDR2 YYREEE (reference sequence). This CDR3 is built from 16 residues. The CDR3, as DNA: TGTGCCAGCAGACTAGCGGGCAGACTAAACACAGATACGCAGTATTTT. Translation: CASRLAGRLNTDTQYF.

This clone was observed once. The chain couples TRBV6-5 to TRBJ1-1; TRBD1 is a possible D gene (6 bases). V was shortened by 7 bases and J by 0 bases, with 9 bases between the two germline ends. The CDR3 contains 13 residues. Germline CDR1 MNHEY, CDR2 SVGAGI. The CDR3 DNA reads TGTGCCAGCATCGACAGGTTGAACACTGAAGCTTTCTTT. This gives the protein CASIDRLNTEAFF.

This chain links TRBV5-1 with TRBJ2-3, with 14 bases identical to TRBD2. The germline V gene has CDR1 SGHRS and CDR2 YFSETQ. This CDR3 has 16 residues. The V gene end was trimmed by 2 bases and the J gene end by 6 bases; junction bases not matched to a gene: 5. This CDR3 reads CASSLGTSGRLDTQYF. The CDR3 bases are TGCGCCAGCAGCTTAGGGACTAGCGGGAGACTGGATACGCAGTATTTT.

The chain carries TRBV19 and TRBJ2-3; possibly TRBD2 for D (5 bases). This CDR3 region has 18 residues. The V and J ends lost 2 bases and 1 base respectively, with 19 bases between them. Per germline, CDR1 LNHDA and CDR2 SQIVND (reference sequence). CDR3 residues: CASSISWGSDFGTDTQYF. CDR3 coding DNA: TGTGCCAGTAGTATAAGTTGGGGTAGCGACTTTGGCACAGATACGCAGTATTTT.

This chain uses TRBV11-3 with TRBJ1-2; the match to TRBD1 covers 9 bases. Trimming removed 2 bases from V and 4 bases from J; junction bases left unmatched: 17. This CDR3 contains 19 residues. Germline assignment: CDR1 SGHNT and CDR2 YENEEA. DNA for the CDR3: TGTGCCAGCAGCTTACCCCAAACAGGGGGCTTGGGGGGGTGCTATGGCTACACCTTC. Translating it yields CASSLPQTGGLGGCYGYTF.

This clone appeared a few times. This CDR3 is CASRTVGRGGTINEQFF. The CDR3 DNA sequence: TGTGCCAGCAGGACCGTTGGGAGAGGGGGAACCATAAATGAGCAGTTCTTC. The gene calls are TRBV2 and TRBJ2-1; possible D gene TRBD1, 6 bases. V was shortened by 6 bases and J by 7 bases, with 25 bases between the two germline ends. Per germline, CDR1 SNHLY and CDR2 FYNNEI. The CDR3 length is 17 residues.

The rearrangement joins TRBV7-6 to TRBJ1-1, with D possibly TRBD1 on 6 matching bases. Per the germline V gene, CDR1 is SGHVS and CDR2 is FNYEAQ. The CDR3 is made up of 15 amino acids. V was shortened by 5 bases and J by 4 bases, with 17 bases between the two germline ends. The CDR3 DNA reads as TGTGCCAGCAGCCCGACGGGGGGGGGCGGCACTGAAGCTTTCTTT. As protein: CASSPTGGGGTEAFF. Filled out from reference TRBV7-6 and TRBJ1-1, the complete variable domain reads GAGVSQSPRYKVTKRGQDVALRCDPISGHVSLYWYRQALGQGPEFLTYFNYEAQQDKSGLPNDRFSAERPEGSISTLTIQRTEQRDSAMYRCASSPTGGGGTEAFFGQGTRLTVV.

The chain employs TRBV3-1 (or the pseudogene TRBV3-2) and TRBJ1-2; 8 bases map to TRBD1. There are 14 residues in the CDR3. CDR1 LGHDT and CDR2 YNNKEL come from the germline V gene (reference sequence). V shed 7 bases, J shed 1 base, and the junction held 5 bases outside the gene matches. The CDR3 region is CASKRTGSNYGYTF. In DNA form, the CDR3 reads TGTGCCAGCAAACGGACAGGGAGTAACTATGGCTACACCTTC.

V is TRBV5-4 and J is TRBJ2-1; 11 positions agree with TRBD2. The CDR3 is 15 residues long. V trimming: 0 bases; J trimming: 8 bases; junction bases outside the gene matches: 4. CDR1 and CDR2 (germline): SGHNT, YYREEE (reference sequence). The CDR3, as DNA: TGTGCCAGCAGCTTGGGGGGTAGCGGGAGGGATGAGCAGTTCTTC. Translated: CASSLGGSGRDEQFF.